This T cell receptor beta chain was captured in a study of blood T cells in healthy people across ages. Study-level findings and limits: From one million sequenced T cells, diversity estimates were lower bounds. Age advanced and TCR beta diversity per million T cells fell, roughly linearly.

Healthy Caucasian individuals from Russia aged roughly 6 to 90 served as donors. Every sample gave at least 5 micrograms of total RNA when it was extracted. The authors ran a second PCR of 7 to 11 cycles using a sample-barcoded 5' primer and a J-beta primer mix. TCRdb called the 5' RACE reads again in MiXCR, with one record for every CDR3 protein. Seen here are roughly 1,700,000 distinct CDR3 sequences, roughly 30% observed once, and the top ten hold approximately 7.7%. Germline V gene lookup returns CDR1 MNHEY and CDR2 SMNVEV (reference sequence). Trimming removed 7 bases from V and 9 bases from J, with 13 bases in between. The CDR3 runs to 11 residues. This clonotype was observed a few times. Its antigen is unknown.

The sequenced material came from blood. The rearrangement links TRBV27 to TRBJ2-7; weak D call: TRBD1 (6 bases). The TCR comes from a woman in her 30s in good health. Here the CDR3 DNA reads TGTGCCAGCACCGGGCTCAGGGGGCAGTACTTC. Amino acids: CASTGLRGQYF.